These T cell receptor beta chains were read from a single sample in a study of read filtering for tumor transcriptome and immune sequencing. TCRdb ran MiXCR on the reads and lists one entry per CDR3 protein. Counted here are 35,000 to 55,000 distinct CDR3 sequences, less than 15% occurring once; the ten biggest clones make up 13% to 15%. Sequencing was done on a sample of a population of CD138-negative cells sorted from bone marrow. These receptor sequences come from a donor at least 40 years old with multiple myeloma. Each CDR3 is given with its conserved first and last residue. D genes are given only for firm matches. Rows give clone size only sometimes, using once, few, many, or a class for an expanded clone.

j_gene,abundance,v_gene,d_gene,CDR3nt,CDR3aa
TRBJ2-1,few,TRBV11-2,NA,TGTGCCAGCAGCGCGGTGGCGGGAAGTGAGCAGTTCTTC,CASSAVAGSEQFF
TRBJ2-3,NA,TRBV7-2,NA,TGTGCCAGCAGCTTAAAAAATCCGCCAGATACGCAGTATTTT,CASSLKNPPDTQYF
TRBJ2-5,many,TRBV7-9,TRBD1,TGTGCCAGCAGCTCTTCAAGAACCCCGGACAGGGGGGCCCAAGAGACCCAGTACTTC,CASSSSRTPDRGAQETQYF
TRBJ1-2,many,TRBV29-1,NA,TGCAGCGTTGAATGGGCCGATGGGATCGATGGCTACACCTTC,CSVEWADGIDGYTF
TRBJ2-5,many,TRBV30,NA,TGTGCCTGGAGTTTGAGGATGGAGACCCAGTACTTC,CAWSLRMETQYF
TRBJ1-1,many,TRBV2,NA,TGTGCCAGCAGTGAAAGGAGGGTTGCGGAAGCTTTCTTT,CASSERRVAEAFF
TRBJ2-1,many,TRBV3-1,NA,TGTGCCAGCAGCCACGGAACTAGGGGTGAGCAGTTCTTC,CASSHGTRGEQFF
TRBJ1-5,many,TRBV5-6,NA,TGTGCCAGCAGCTTCAACAGGGACCAGCCCCAGCATTTT,CASSFNRDQPQHF
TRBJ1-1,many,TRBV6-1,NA,TGTGCCAGCACCGATGATCCAGGGAGAAACACTGAAGCTTTCTTT,CASTDDPGRNTEAFF
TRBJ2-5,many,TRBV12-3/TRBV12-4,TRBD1,TGTGCCAGCAGCCCGACAGGGGCGCGAGAGACCCAGTACTTC,CASSPTGARETQYF
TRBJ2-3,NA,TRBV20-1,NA,TGCGGTGCTAAAAGCGGCGGAGATACGCAGTATTTT,CGAKSGGDTQYF
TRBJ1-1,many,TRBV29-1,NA,TGCAGGGGGGGCGGGGGCGGTACTGAAGCTTTCTTT,CRGGGGGTEAFF
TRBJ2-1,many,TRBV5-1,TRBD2,TGCGCCAGCACAACCTCTAGCGGGCCCTGGCATGAGCAGTTCTTC,CASTTSSGPWHEQFF
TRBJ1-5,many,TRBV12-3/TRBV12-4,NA,TGTGCCAGCAGTCCTTCGGGAGGAGCTTCTAGCAATCAGCCCCAGCATTTT,CASSPSGGASSNQPQHF
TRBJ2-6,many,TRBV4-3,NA,TGCGCCAGCAGCCAGCAGGGGCCTCCCCCATTGGCGGGGGCCAACGTCCTGACTTTC,CASSQQGPPPLAGANVLTF
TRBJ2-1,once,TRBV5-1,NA,TGCGCCAACAGCTTAGAAAGCTCCTACAACGAGCAGTTCTTC,CANSLESSYNEQFF
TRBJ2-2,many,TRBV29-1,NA,TGCAGCGTTAGTGATGTGTATACGAACACCGGGGAGCTGTTTTTT,CSVSDVYTNTGELFF
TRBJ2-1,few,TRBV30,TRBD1,TGTGCCTGGAGTGCACCGACAGGGGGCTTACGCAATGAGCAGTTCTTC,CAWSAPTGGLRNEQFF
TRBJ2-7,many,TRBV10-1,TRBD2,TGCGCCAGCAGTGATCGGACTAGCGGGAGGGCCAACGAGCAGTACTTC,CASSDRTSGRANEQYF
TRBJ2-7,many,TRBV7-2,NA,TGTGCCAGCAGACCGGGCCTAGGGGGCGAGCAGTACTTC,CASRPGLGGEQYF
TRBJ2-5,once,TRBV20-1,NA,NA,CSVAGGTLQETQYF
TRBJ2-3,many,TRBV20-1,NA,TGCAGTGCTAGTCAGAGGGTCGGCACAGATACGCAGTATTTT,CSASQRVGTDTQYF
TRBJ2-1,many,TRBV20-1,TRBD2,TGCAGTGCTAGATCCGGGAGGTCATCCAATGAGCAGTTCTTC,CSARSGRSSNEQFF
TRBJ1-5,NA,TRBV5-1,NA,TGCGCCGGCAGCTTGGGTGCACAGGGAGGGAACCAGCCCCAGCATTTT,CAGSLGAQGGNQPQHF
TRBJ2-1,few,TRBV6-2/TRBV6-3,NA,TGTGCCAGCAATTACAAGTGGCCGCCCGAGCAGTTCTTC,CASNYKWPPEQFF
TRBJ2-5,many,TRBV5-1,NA,TGCGCCAGCAGCTCCTCTGGCTCGGAGACCCAGTACTTC,CASSSSGSETQYF
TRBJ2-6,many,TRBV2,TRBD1,TGTGCCAGCAGACGACAGGGGGCGAGCTCTGGGGCCAACGTCCTGACTTTC,CASRRQGASSGANVLTF
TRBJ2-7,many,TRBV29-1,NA,TGCAGCGCCACGGATGCGGGGGAGCAGTACTTC,CSATDAGEQYF
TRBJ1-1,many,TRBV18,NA,TGTGCCAGCTCACTTACGAGAGGTGAGACTGAAGCTTTCTTT,CASSLTRGETEAFF
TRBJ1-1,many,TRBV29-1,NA,TGCAGCGTTTTGGAGAGCAGGGCGAACACTGAAGCTTTCTTT,CSVLESRANTEAFF
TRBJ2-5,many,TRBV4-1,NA,TGCGCCAGCAGCCCGTCAGGGTTTGGCGTAGGGACCCAGTACTTC,CASSPSGFGVGTQYF
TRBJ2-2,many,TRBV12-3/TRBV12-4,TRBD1,TGTGCCAGCAGCCAAAGGACAGGGGACACCGGGGAGCTGTTTTTT,CASSQRTGDTGELFF
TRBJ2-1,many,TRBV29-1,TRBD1,TGCAGCGTTGAAAGGGGGCGGCAGAGGAGCTCCTACAATGAGCAGTTCTTC,CSVERGRQRSSYNEQFF
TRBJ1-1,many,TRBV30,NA,TGTGCCTGGAAAAGGCGGGGGATTGGGAACACTGAAGCTTTCTTT,CAWKRRGIGNTEAFF
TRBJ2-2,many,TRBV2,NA,TGTGCCAGCAGTGAGACCAACACCGGGGAGCTGTTTTTT,CASSETNTGELFF
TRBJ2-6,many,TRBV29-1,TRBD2,TGCAGCGTTGAAGTAGCGGGAGTCTCTGGGGCCAACGTCCTGACTTTC,CSVEVAGVSGANVLTF
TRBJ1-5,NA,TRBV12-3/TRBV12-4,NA,TGTGCCAGCAAAAGGGAAAGCGGACAGCCCCAGCATTTT,CASKRESGQPQHF
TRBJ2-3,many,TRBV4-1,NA,TGCGCCAGCAGCCAAAACCGGGACTCCAGCACAGATACGCAGTATTTT,CASSQNRDSSTDTQYF
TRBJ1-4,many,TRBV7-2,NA,TGTGCCAGCAGCTTAGTACCACAGGCAACTAATGAAAAACTGTTTTTT,CASSLVPQATNEKLFF
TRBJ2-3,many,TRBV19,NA,TGTGCCAGTAGTATACCCCTCGTTGGTACGCAGTATTTT,CASSIPLVGTQYF
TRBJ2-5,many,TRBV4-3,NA,TGCGCCAGCAGCCAAGATACCTACCAAGAGACCCAGTACTTC,CASSQDTYQETQYF
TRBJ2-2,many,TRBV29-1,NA,TGCAGCGTTGAAGTTCAAACCAGGAACACCGGGGAGCTGTTTTTT,CSVEVQTRNTGELFF
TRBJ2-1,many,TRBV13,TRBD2,TGTGCCAGCAGCTTAGGAGCGGGAGCCTTTGATGAGCAGTTCTTC,CASSLGAGAFDEQFF
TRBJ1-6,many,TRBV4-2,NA,TGTGCCAGCAGCCCCCAACATTCACCGGATTCACCCCTCCACTTT,CASSPQHSPDSPLHF
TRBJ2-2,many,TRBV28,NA,TGTGCCAGCAGTCCGCAGACTTCCCTCCGGGAGCTGTTTTTT,CASSPQTSLRELFF
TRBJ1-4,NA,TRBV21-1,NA,TGTGACAGCAGCAAAAATTCTCAGGGGCTCGGAGAAAAACTGTTTTTT,CDSSKNSQGLGEKLFF
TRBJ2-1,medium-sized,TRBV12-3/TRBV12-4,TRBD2,TGTGCCAGCAGCCCTACTAGCGGGAGGGCCACTGAGCAGTTCTTC,CASSPTSGRATEQFF
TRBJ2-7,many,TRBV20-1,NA,TGCAGTGCTAGAGATAGACAGGAATACTACGAGCAGTACTTC,CSARDRQEYYEQYF
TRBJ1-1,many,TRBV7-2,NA,TGTGCCAGCAGCTCGCAGTGGAACACTGAAGCTTTCTTT,CASSSQWNTEAFF
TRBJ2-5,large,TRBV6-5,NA,TGTGCCAGCAGTCCTACATATAGCGGACAAGAGACCCAGTACTTC,CASSPTYSGQETQYF
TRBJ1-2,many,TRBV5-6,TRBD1,TGTGCCAGCAGTCCACGGACAGGGAGTGTTGGGAACTATGGCTACACCTTC,CASSPRTGSVGNYGYTF
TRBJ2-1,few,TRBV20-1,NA,TGCAGTGCCGGGGTCTTAAGCGGGCCGCAGTTCTTC,CSAGVLSGPQFF
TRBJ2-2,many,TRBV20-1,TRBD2,TGCAGTGCTAGAGACCCTGTACGGGGGGGCGGGCACACCGGGGAGCTGTTTTTT,CSARDPVRGGGHTGELFF
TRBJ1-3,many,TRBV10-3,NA,TGTGCCATCAGTGAGACGGCGGGCTCTGGAAACACCATATATTTT,CAISETAGSGNTIYF
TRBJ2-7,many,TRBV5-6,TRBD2,TGTGCCAGCAGCCTTAGCGGGAGCTCCTACGAGCAGTACTTC,CASSLSGSSYEQYF
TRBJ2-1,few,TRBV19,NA,TGTGCCAGTAGTATGCCCGGGGTGAGGGGCTACGATGAGCAGTTCTTC,CASSMPGVRGYDEQFF
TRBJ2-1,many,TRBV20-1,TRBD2,TGCAGTGCTAAAGCGGGAGGGCCGTACAATGAGCAGTTCTTC,CSAKAGGPYNEQFF
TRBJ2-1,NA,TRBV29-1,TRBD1,TGCAGCGTTAAGTCTGGGACAGGCGGGACCAGTGAGCAGTTCTTC,CSVKSGTGGTSEQFF
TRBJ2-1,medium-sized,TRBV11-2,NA,TGTGCCAGCAGCTCCATAGCGGCCCTCAACAATGAGCAGTTCTTC,CASSSIAALNNEQFF
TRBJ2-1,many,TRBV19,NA,TGTGCCAGTAGTCCCCGGCAACCTAACGTGTACAATGAGCAGTTCTTC,CASSPRQPNVYNEQFF